These 9 T cell receptor beta chains originate from one sample sequenced in a study of blood T cell repertoires in COVID-19. Only in-frame clones appear in the TCRdb table, and some are missing; sequencing was by immunoSEQ multiplex PCR. The table shows under 150,000 clones, with approximately 68% occurring only once. What was sequenced was peripheral blood. Receptors originate from a woman in her seventies with acute or convalescent COVID-19.

The rearrangement links TRBV5-8 to TRBJ2-2; 7 nucleotides match TRBD1. Germline V gives CDR1 SGHTS, CDR2 YDEGEE. The CDR3 is made up of 15 amino acids. V gave up 0 bases and J gave up 4 bases; unmatched junction bases: 3. The CDR3 nucleotides read TGTGCCAGCAGCTTGGCAGGGGGAAGCACCGGGGAGCTGTTTTTT. Protein sequence: CASSLAGGSTGELFF. Filled out from reference TRBV5-8 and TRBJ2-2, the complete variable domain reads EAGVTQSPTHLIKTRGQQATLRCSPISGHTSVYWYQQALGLGLQFLLWYDEGEERNRGNFPPRFSGRQFPNYSSELNVNALELEDSALYLCASSLAGGSTGELFFGEGSRLTVL.

The chain couples TRBV10-2 to TRBJ2-7, with D uncertain. V lost 5 bases and J lost 3, with 11 bases in between. Germline values: CDR1 WSHSY, CDR2 SAAADI. The CDR3 contains 13 residues. DNA for the CDR3: TGCGCCAGCAGTCCTACTCGTGACTACGAGCAGTACTTC. Amino acid sequence: CASSPTRDYEQYF.

The chain couples TRBV5-4 to TRBJ2-1; tentative D call: TRBD1 (5 bases). The CDR3 is 17 residues long. V was cut by 2 bases and J by 0 bases, with 15 bases left in between. Germline CDR1 and CDR2: SGHNT and YYREEE (reference sequence). CDR3 in amino acids: CASSLGTDISSYNEQFF. The CDR3 region has the DNA TGTGCCAGCAGCTTAGGCACGGACATAAGCTCCTACAATGAGCAGTTCTTC.

This clone showed up just once. V and J are TRBV6-2 or TRBV6-3 and TRBJ2-7, with a tentative D call TRBD2 (6 bases). Germline values: CDR1 MNHEY, CDR2 SVGEGT. Trimming took 0 bases from V and 2 from J, leaving 23 bases between them. CDR3 length: 19 residues. CDR3 residues: CASSYSRREARGSAYEQYF. CDR3 DNA: TGTGCCAGCAGTTACTCGAGACGGGAAGCCCGGGGGAGCGCCTACGAGCAGTACTTC.

This clone was seen a handful of times. The gene calls are TRBV7-2 and TRBJ1-6, with D possibly TRBD1 on 6 matching bases. This CDR3 contains 15 residues. Germline V gene lookup returns CDR1 SGHTA and CDR2 FQGNSA. V was trimmed by 1 base and J by 6 bases, leaving 10 bases between them. The CDR3 DNA sequence: TGTGCCAGCAGCTTAGTGGGGGCAATTAATTCACCCCTCCACTTT. Translating gives CASSLVGAINSPLHF.

This clone was seen only once. This chain uses TRBV6-5 with TRBJ2-1; D gene uncertain. Between the trimmed V and J ends, which lost 6 bases and 5 bases, there was a span of 8 bases. The CDR3 has 12 residues. The germline CDR1 and CDR2 sequences are MNHEY and SVGAGI. The CDR3 DNA reads TGTGCCAGCAGAATCAACAACAATGAGCAGTTCTTC. As protein: CASRINNNEQFF.

The V and J genes are TRBV19 and TRBJ2-7; 8 nucleotides agree with TRBD2. The CDR3 extends over 18 amino acids. The V segment lost 4 bases and the J segment 0 bases; nucleotides outside the gene matches: 14. The germline gives CDR1 LNHDA, CDR2 SQIVND (reference sequence). The CDR3: CASSRSGASGSSSYEQYF. The CDR3 region has the DNA TGTGCCAGTAGTAGATCCGGGGCTAGCGGGTCAAGCTCCTACGAGCAGTACTTC. The whole variable domain, filled in from reference TRBV19 and TRBJ2-7, reads DGGITQSPKYLFRKEGQNVTLSCEQNLNHDAMYWYRQDPGQGLRLIYYSQIVNDFQKGDIAEGYSVSREKKESFPLTVTSAQKNPTAFYLCASSRSGASGSSSYEQYFGPGTRLTVT.

Details on this clone: This is likely a read error, given that the CDR3 carries no conserved phenylalanine or tryptophan at its end. No DNA is shown, since the ends of the CDR3 on it are uncertain; the CDR3 is the one TCRdb lists. V usage is TRBV7-4 and J usage is TRBJ2-7; no DNA check was done on the table's D call, TRBD1. Per the germline V gene, CDR1 is SGHVT and CDR2 is SQSDAQ. The length of the CDR3 is 12 amino acids, counting both ends. CDR3 loop: CASSLILAGVGD.

This clone showed up just a few times. V gene TRBV5-4 combines with J gene TRBJ1-1, with D possibly being TRBD1 (6 bases). Germline loops: CDR1 SGHNT, CDR2 YYREEE (reference sequence). The V end lost 3 bases, the J end lost 0 bases, and 9 bases lay between the germline ends. The length of the CDR3 is 14 residues. CDR3 loop: CASSSGHLNTEAFF. The CDR3 nucleotides are TGTGCCAGCAGCTCGGGACACCTGAACACTGAAGCTTTCTTT.